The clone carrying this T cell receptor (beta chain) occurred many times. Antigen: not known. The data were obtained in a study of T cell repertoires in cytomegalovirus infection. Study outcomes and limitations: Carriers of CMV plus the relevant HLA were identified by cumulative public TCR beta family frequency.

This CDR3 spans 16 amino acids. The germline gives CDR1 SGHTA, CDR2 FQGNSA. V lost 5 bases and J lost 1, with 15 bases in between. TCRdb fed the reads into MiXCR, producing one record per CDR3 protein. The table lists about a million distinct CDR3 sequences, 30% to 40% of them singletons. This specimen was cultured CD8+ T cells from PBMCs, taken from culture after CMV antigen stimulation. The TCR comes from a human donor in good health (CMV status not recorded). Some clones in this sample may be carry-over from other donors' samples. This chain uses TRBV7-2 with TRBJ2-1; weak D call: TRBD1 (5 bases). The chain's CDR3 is CASSAGAPWSYNEQFF. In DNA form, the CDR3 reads TGTGCCAGCAGCGCTGGGGCCCCTTGGTCCTACAATGAGCAGTTCTTC.